This T cell receptor beta chain was recovered during a study of blood T cell repertoires in COVID-19. Whole-study context: From the United States, Italy and Spain came samples of acute and convalescent COVID-19. T cells, B-cell-depleted T cells, or PBMCs supplied cDNA or gDNA.

Original data processing: Nucleated cell counts were estimated from reference gene primer amplification. Profiled with immunoSEQ multiplex PCR; TCRdb holds only in-frame clones, not every one. That table gives V, J and clone size, and the DNA gave D and trimming. The data hold under 300,000 clones, with roughly 84% observed a single time. V was clipped by 4 bases and J by 0 bases, with 6 bases between them. Germline values: CDR1 GTSNPN, CDR2 SVGIG (reference sequence). This CDR3 spans 12 amino acids. The sequence was obtained from a woman aged 40 to 55 with active or convalescent COVID-19. Sequences were obtained from peripheral blood. This chain links TRBV30 with TRBJ1-2, with D hard to call. CDR3 protein: CAWTRANYGYTF. The CDR3 region has the DNA TGTGCCTGGACGAGAGCTAACTATGGCTACACCTTC.